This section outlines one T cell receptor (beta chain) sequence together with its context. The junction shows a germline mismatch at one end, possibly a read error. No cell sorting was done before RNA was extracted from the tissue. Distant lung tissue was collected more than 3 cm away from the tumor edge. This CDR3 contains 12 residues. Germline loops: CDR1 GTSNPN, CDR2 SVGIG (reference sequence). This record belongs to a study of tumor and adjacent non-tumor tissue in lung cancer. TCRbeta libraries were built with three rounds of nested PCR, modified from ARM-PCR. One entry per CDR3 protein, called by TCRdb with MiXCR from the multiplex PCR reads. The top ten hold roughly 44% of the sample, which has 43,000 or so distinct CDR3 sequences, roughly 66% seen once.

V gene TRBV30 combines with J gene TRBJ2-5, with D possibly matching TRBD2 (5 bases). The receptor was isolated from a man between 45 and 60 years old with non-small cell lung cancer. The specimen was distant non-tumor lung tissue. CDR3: CAWRRAWETQYF. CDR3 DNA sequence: TGTGCCTGGAGGCGTGCTTGGGAGACTCAGTACTTC.